This section outlines one T cell receptor (beta chain) sequence together with its context. Its specificity is unknown. A library of TCRbeta sequences, prepared with unique molecular identifiers, was generated. TCRdb called the PCR reads again in MiXCR, with one record for every CDR3 protein. This sample carries a few hundred thousand distinct CDR3 sequences, 25% to 30% of them seen once, and the ten largest clones take under 45%. The record originates from a study of T-cell reconstitution after alpha-beta-depleted transplantation in children. Study conclusions and caveats: Fresh T-cell production supplied most of the T-cell counts and diversity seen one year after transplant. Reported findings indicate that, about two months after transplant, alpha-beta T cells came from several hundred expanded clones, which were derived from non-depleted graft cells. Recipient T cells and thymic progenitors that survived were the source of the high TCRbeta diversity seen at day 60 in some patients.

Germline V gene lookup returns CDR1 SGHTA and CDR2 FQGNSA. The length of the CDR3 is 15 residues. The ends were cut back, 1 base at V and 7 bases at J, with 17 bases in the middle. This clonotype originated in a boy in the first two years of life with Wiskott-Aldrich syndrome, due to receive a stem cell transplant. The chain employs TRBV7-2 and TRBJ2-7; a weak D match, TRBD2 (6 bases). The sample in question was PBMCs, obtained before TCRalphabeta/CD19-depleted stem cell transplant. CDR3 nucleotides: TGTGCCAGCAGCTTAGAGTCCGGGAGAGTTGGTGAGCAGTACTTC. Translation gives CASSLESGRVGEQYF.